Following are 21 T cell receptor beta chains from one sample sequenced in a study of vaccination effects on CD4 cells after COVID-19. Once cultured for around 11 days, the cells underwent separation to obtain CD4+ T cells. Their specific antigens are unknown. Data came from immunoSEQ multiplex PCR; TCRdb stores just in-frame clones and leaves some out. This sample has 50,000 to 60,000 clones, with around three quarters found just once. This material consisted of CD4+ T cells from PBMCs cultured without peptide, taken before COVID-19 vaccination. These receptors were collected from a human donor who received a COVID-19 vaccine.

V and J are TRBV11-1 and TRBJ1-2, with no clear D. Germline CDR1 SGHAT, CDR2 FQDESV (reference sequence). V was shortened by 10 bases and J by 7 bases, with 19 bases between the two germline ends. This CDR3 is 13 amino acids long. The CDR3 bases are TGTGCCACCTCGACGGGTAGTTCGGTTGGCTACACCTTC. It specifies CATSTGSSVGYTF.

The chain links TRBV19 to TRBJ1-2; 10 bases line up with TRBD1. Germline V CDR1 and CDR2: LNHDA, SQIVND (reference sequence). The CDR3 loop spans 14 amino acids. J gave up 4 bases and V 7 bases, and 6 bases lay outside the gene matches. The CDR3 DNA sequence: TGTGCCAGTACCCGGACAGGGGGTGGCTATGGCTACACCTTC. It yields the protein CASTRTGGGYGYTF.

V is TRBV24-1 and J is TRBJ1-6, with D unclear. Germline assignment: CDR1 KGHDR and CDR2 SFDVKD. V was trimmed by 4 bases and J by 5 bases, leaving 14 bases between them. CDR3 length: 16 amino acids. In nucleotides, the CDR3 is TGTGCCACCAGTGACCCTTTCTGGGATGATAATTCACCCCTCCACTTT. Its translation: CATSDPFWDDNSPLHF.

The chain links TRBV3-1 (or the pseudogene TRBV3-2) to TRBJ2-6; a possible D gene is TRBD2 (5 bases). The CDR3 runs to 15 residues. V lost 1 base to trimming and J lost 2 bases, with 6 bases between them. Germline CDR1 LGHDT, CDR2 YNNKEL (reference sequence). CDR3 amino acids: CASSQAGAGANVLTF. CDR3 in DNA: TGTGCCAGCAGCCAAGCCGGGGCTGGGGCCAACGTCCTGACTTTC.

The chain recombines TRBV6-1 with TRBJ1-5; 7 bases fit TRBD1. CDR3 length: 17 amino acids. J gave up 3 bases and V 2 bases, and 10 bases lay outside the gene matches. Germline-derived CDR1 and CDR2 are MNHNS and SASEGT. DNA of the CDR3: TGTGCCAGCAGTGAAAGGGCGGGACAGCTTAACAATCAGCCCCAGCATTTT. Translation: CASSERAGQLNNQPQHF.

V and J are TRBV6-5 and TRBJ1-5; no clear D. V lost 6 bases and J 0 bases, leaving 12 bases between the germline ends. The CDR3 consists of 15 residues. Germline-derived CDR1 and CDR2 are MNHEY and SVGAGI. The CDR3 region is CASSPEDGSNQPQHF. The CDR3 coding sequence is TGTGCCAGCAGCCCAGAAGACGGTAGCAATCAGCCCCAGCATTTT.

The genes are TRBV28 and TRBJ1-1; no reliable D call. The CDR3 spans 15 residues. V lost 7 bases to trimming and J lost 2 bases, with 17 bases between them. Per the germline V gene, CDR1 is MDHEN and CDR2 is SYDVKM. The CDR3 is CASTPTSTVNTEAFF. The CDR3 DNA follows: TGTGCCAGCACCCCAACGTCGACGGTTAACACTGAAGCTTTCTTT. Complete variable domain (other parts from reference TRBV28 and TRBJ1-1): DVKVTQSSRYLVKRTGEKVFLECVQDMDHENMFWYRQDPGLGLRLIYFSYDVKMKEKGDIPEGYSVSREKKERFSLILESASTNQTSMYLCASTPTSTVNTEAFFGQGTRLTVV.

This clone was seen a handful of times. The V gene is TRBV6-2 or TRBV6-3, the J gene TRBJ2-2; D is unclear. This CDR3 has 16 residues. CDR1 is MNHEY and CDR2 is SVGEGT in the germline V gene. V was cut by 5 bases and J by 3 bases, with 16 bases left in between. The CDR3 DNA sequence: TGTGCCAGCAGTGCCGAGAGGAGAGCCCACACCGGGGAGCTGTTTTTT. It yields the protein CASSAERRAHTGELFF.

The chain uses TRBV18 and TRBJ2-3; TRBD2 matches 12 bases. Germline CDR1 is KGHSH and CDR2 is LQKENI. The trim removed 3 bases at V and 2 bases at J, leaving 6 bases unmatched. The CDR3 is made up of 17 amino acids. The CDR3 nucleotides read TGTGCCAGCTCACCTCCGGGACTAGCGGGCCCCACAGATACGCAGTATTTT. This gives the protein CASSPPGLAGPTDTQYF.

V is TRBV7-6 and J is TRBJ2-5, with D possibly TRBD1 on 6 matching bases. CDR3 size: 15 residues. Trimming took 7 bases from V and 1 from J, leaving 16 bases between them. Germline lookup yields CDR1 SGHVS and CDR2 FNYEAQ. In DNA, the CDR3 is TGTGCCAGCAACTCGTTTGGGACAACCCAAGAGACCCAGTACTTC. As protein: CASNSFGTTQETQYF.

The chain couples TRBV19 to TRBJ1-1, with a weak D call TRBD1 (5 bases). CDR1 is LNHDA, CDR2 SQIVND, per germline (reference sequence). The V gene lost 7 bases and the J gene lost 0 bases, with 15 bases spanning the gap. The CDR3 contains 15 residues. CDR3 sequence reads: CASKVGDGLNTEAFF. In DNA, the CDR3 is TGTGCCAGTAAAGTAGGGGACGGCCTGAACACTGAAGCTTTCTTT. The entire variable domain, with the rest obtained from reference TRBV19 and TRBJ1-1, is as follows: DGGITQSPKYLFRKEGQNVTLSCEQNLNHDAMYWYRQDPGQGLRLIYYSQIVNDFQKGDIAEGYSVSREKKESFPLTVTSAQKNPTAFYLCASKVGDGLNTEAFFGQGTRLTVV.

This chain joins TRBV28 and TRBJ1-2; tentatively, D is TRBD1 (6 bases). Trimming stripped 7 bases from V and 0 bases from J, with 12 bases between. From germline, CDR1 is MDHEN and CDR2 SYDVKM. The CDR3 spans 14 residues. CDR3 nucleotide sequence: TGTGCCAGCACTGATTGGACAGCTAACTATGGCTACACCTTC. Translating it yields CASTDWTANYGYTF.

The gene calls are TRBV5-1 and TRBJ2-5; possibly TRBD1 or TRBD2 for D (5 bases each). This CDR3 is built from 16 residues. Trimming shortened V by 4 bases and J by 2 bases, and 18 bases separated the two germline ends. Germline V gene sequence: CDR1 SGHRS, CDR2 YFSETQ. The CDR3 is CASSPTRGPPQETQYF. CDR3 in DNA: TGCGCCAGCAGCCCGACCCGGGGCCCACCTCAAGAGACCCAGTACTTC.

The chain combines TRBV7-8 with TRBJ2-5; possibly TRBD1 or TRBD2 for D (5 bases each). The CDR3 has 13 amino acids. Germline CDR1 SGHVS, CDR2 FQNEAQ. V was pared by 5 bases and J by 2 bases, with 9 bases between. The CDR3 DNA is TGTGCCAGCAGCCGGGACGGACAAGAGACCCAGTACTTC. Translated: CASSRDGQETQYF.

The J gene is TRBJ1-2, the V gene TRBV5-5, with 8 bases aligning to TRBD1. Germline CDR1 reads SGHKS; CDR2 reads YYEKEE (reference sequence). V shed 2 bases and J 8 bases; nucleotides not matched to a gene: 8. The CDR3 spans 14 residues. CDR3 residues: CASSFGQGSGGYTF. As DNA, the CDR3 is TGTGCCAGCAGCTTTGGACAGGGATCGGGCGGCTACACCTTC.

The chain carries TRBV27 and TRBJ1-1; D is perhaps TRBD1 (5 bases). V lost 5 bases and J lost 1, with 14 bases in between. The germline V gene encodes CDR1 MNHEY and CDR2 SMNVEV (reference sequence). The CDR3 is 15 residues long. The CDR3 DNA reads as TGTGCCAGCAGTACCCCGGGGCATGCGAACACTGAAGCTTTCTTT. Its translation is CASSTPGHANTEAFF.

This rearrangement joins TRBV19 to TRBJ1-5; the D is unclear. The germline V and J ends were trimmed by 7 bases and 0 bases, with 16 bases remaining between them. This CDR3 region has 16 residues. Germline V gene data show CDR1 as LNHDA and CDR2 as SQIVND (reference sequence). As DNA, the CDR3 is TGTGCCAGTAAAACCGACACCACCTATAGCAATCAGCCCCAGCATTTT. Amino acids: CASKTDTTYSNQPQHF. Combining the CDR3 with reference TRBV19 and TRBJ1-5 gives the whole variable domain DGGITQSPKYLFRKEGQNVTLSCEQNLNHDAMYWYRQDPGQGLRLIYYSQIVNDFQKGDIAEGYSVSREKKESFPLTVTSAQKNPTAFYLCASKTDTTYSNQPQHFGDGTRLSIL.

This clone was observed a handful of times. An end of the junction does not agree with germline; a read error may underlie this. The chain employs TRBV5-5 and TRBJ2-4; possible D gene TRBD2, 7 bases. CDR1 is SGHKS, CDR2 YYEKEE, per germline (reference sequence). This CDR3 has 13 amino acids. The CDR3 sequence is CASSLDSSKGGSF. In DNA form, the CDR3 reads TGTGCCAGCAGCTTAGACAGCTCGAAGGGGGGGAGCTTC.

The chain links TRBV6-5 to TRBJ2-2; tentative D call: TRBD2 (5 bases). The length of the CDR3 is 15 residues. Germline V gives CDR1 MNHEY, CDR2 SVGAGI. The V end lost 2 bases, the J end lost 2 bases, and 9 bases lay between the germline ends. CDR3 sequence: CASSYGGFNTGELFF. Here the CDR3 DNA reads TGTGCCAGCAGTTACGGCGGGTTCAACACCGGGGAGCTGTTTTTT.

V and J are TRBV5-1 and TRBJ1-1; D is perhaps TRBD1 (6 bases). CDR1 and CDR2 from the germline V gene are SGHRS and YFSETQ. This CDR3 region has 14 residues. Trimming pared 4 bases from V and 4 bases from J, leaving 14 bases between. The CDR3: CASSPRGMSTEAFF. CDR3 DNA sequence: TGCGCCAGCAGCCCGAGGGGGATGAGCACTGAAGCTTTCTTT.

The chain combines TRBV19 with TRBJ1-4; no clear D. The germline V gene encodes CDR1 LNHDA and CDR2 SQIVND (reference sequence). V was clipped by 3 bases and J by 8 bases, with 13 bases between them. This CDR3 spans 14 amino acids. The CDR3 bases are TGTGCCAGTAGTATGCGGCAGGCGGGCGAAAAACTGTTTTTT. Translated, it gives CASSMRQAGEKLFF.